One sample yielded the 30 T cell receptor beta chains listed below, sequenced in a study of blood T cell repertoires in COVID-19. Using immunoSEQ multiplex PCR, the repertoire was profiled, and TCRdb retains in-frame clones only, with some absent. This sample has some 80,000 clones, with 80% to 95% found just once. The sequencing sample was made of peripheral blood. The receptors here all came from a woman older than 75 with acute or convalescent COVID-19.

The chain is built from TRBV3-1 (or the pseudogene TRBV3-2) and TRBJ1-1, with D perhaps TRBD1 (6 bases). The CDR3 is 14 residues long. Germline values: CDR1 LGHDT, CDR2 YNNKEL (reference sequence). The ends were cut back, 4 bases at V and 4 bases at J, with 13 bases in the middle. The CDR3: CASSRPTGSTEAFF. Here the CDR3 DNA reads TGTGCCAGCAGCCGTCCAACAGGGAGCACTGAAGCTTTCTTT.

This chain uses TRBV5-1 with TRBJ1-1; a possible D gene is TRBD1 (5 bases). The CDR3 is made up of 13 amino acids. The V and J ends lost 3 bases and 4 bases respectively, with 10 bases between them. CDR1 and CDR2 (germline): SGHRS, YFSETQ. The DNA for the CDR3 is TGCGCCAGCAGCTGGCAGGGTAGCACTGAAGCTTTCTTT. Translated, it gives CASSWQGSTEAFF.

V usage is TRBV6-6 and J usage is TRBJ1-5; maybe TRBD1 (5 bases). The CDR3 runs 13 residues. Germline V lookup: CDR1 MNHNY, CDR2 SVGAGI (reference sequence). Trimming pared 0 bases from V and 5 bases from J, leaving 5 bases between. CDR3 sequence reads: CASSYSGDQPQHF. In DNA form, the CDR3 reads TGTGCCAGCAGTTACTCAGGGGATCAGCCCCAGCATTTT.

The CDR3 DNA reads as TGTGCCAGCACCCCAGCACCGGGACTAGCGGGGGGAATAGATACGCAGTATTTT. Translating gives CASTPAPGLAGGIDTQYF. V and J are TRBV6-2 or TRBV6-3 and TRBJ2-3; the match to TRBD2 covers 15 bases. CDR3 length: 18 residues. V shed 7 bases and J 5 bases; nucleotides not matched to a gene: 13. The V gene's germline CDR1 is MNHEY and CDR2 SVGEGT.

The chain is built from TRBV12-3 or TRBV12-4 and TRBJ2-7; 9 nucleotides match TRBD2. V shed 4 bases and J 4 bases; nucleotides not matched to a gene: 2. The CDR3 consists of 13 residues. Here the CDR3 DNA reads TGTGCCAGCAGTTCTAGCGGGACATACGAGCAGTACTTC. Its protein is CASSSSGTYEQYF.

The CDR3 sequence is CSVKTGEDGRNTEAFF. DNA of the CDR3: TGCAGCGTTAAGACAGGGGAGGACGGGAGGAACACTGAAGCTTTCTTT. This chain links TRBV29-1 with TRBJ1-1; 8 nucleotides agree with TRBD1. Germline lookup yields CDR1 SQVTM and CDR2 ANQGSEA. The CDR3 covers 16 residues. Trimming cost V 5 bases and J 1 base; bases outside gene matches: 12.

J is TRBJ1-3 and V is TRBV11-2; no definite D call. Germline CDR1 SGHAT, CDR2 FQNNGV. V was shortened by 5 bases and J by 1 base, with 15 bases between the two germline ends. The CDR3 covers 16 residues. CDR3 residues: CASSRLRSSSGNTIYF. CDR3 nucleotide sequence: TGTGCCAGCAGCCGACTCCGTTCGTCTTCTGGAAACACCATATATTTT.

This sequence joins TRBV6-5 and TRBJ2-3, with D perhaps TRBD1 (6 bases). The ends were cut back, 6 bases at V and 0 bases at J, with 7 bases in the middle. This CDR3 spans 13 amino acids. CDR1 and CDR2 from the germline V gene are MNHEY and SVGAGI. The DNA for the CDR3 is TGTGCCAGCAGCACAGGGAGCACAGATACGCAGTATTTT. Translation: CASSTGSTDTQYF.

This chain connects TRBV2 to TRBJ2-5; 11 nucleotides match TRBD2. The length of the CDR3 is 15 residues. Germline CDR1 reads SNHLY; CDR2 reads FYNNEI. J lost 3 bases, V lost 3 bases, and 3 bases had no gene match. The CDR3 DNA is TGTGCCAGCAGTGATAGCGGGGGGGCTAAAGAGACCCAGTACTTC. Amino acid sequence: CASSDSGGAKETQYF.

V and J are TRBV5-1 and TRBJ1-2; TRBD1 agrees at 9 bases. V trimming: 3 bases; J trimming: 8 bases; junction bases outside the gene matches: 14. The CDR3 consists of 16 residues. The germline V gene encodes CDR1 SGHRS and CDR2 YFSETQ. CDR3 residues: CASSSRTGAISRGYTF. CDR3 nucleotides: TGCGCCAGCAGCTCCCGGACAGGGGCGATCTCAAGGGGCTACACCTTC.

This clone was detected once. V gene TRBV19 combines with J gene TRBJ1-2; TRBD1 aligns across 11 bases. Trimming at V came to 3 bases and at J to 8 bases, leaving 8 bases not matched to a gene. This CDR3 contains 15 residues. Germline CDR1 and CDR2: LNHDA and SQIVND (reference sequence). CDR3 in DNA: TGTGCCAGTAGTATGTTGGGACAGGGGGTACGGGGCTACACCTTC. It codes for CASSMLGQGVRGYTF.

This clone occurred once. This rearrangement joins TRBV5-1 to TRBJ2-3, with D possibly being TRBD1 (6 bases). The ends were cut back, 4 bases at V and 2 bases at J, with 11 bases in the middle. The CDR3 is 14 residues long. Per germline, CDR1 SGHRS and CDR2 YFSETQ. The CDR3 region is CASSQDSPTDTQYF. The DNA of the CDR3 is TGCGCCAGCAGCCAGGACAGTCCCACAGATACGCAGTATTTT.

The chain's CDR3 is CATSDFGSNYGYTF. The CDR3 nucleotides read TGTGCCACCAGTGATTTTGGCAGTAACTATGGCTACACCTTC. The gene calls are TRBV24-1 and TRBJ1-2; D call uncertain. This CDR3 has 14 residues. Trimming cost V 1 base and J 1 base, with 6 bases left between them. CDR1 is KGHDR, CDR2 SFDVKD, per germline.

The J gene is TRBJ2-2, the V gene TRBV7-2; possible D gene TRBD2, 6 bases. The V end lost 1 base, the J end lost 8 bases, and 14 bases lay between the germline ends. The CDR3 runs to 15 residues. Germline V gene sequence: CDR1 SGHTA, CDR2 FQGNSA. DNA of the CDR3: TGTGCCAGCAGCTTAGGTTCTAGCGTTTCAGGGGAGCTGTTTTTT. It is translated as CASSLGSSVSGELFF.

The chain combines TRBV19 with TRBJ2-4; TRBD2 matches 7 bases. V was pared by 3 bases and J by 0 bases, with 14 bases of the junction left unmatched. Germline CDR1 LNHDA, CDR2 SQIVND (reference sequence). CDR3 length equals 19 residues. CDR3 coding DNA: TGTGCCAGTAGTATGATTTTTCGGCTAGCGGACCTAGCCAAAAACATTCAGTACTTC. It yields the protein CASSMIFRLADLAKNIQYF.

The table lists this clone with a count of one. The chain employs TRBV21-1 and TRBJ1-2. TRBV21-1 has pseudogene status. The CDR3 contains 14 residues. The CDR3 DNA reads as TGTGCCAGCAGCAAAGAAGAGGGAGTGGACGGCTACACCTTC. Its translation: CASSKEEGVDGYTF.

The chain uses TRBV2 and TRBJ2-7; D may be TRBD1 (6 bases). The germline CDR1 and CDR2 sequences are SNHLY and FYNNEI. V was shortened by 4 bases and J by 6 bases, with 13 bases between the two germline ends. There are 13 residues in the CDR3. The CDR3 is CASSGLQGFEQYF. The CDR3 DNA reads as TGTGCCAGCAGTGGACTACAGGGTTTCGAGCAGTACTTC.

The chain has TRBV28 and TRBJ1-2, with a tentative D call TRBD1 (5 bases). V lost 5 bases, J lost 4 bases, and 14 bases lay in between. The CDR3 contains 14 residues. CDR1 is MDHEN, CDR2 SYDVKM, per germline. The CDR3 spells CASSGGGTFYGYTF. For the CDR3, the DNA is TGTGCCAGCAGTGGGGGAGGGACGTTCTATGGCTACACCTTC.

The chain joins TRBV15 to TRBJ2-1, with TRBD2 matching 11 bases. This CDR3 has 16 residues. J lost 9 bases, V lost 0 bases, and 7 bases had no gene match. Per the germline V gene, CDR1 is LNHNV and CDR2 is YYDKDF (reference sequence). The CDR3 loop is CATSRDLAGGWVEQFF. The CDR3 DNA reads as TGTGCCACCAGCAGAGATCTAGCGGGAGGATGGGTTGAGCAGTTCTTC.

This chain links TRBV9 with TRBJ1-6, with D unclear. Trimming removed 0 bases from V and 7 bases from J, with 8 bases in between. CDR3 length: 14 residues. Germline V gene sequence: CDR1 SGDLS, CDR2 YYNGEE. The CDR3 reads CASSVEAGNSPLHF. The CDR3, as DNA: TGTGCCAGCAGCGTAGAAGCAGGAAATTCACCCCTCCACTTT.

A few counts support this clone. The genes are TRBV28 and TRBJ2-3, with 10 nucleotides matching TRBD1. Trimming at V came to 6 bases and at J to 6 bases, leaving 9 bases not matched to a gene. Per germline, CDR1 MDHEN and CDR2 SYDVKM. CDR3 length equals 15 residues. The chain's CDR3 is CASRRDRGLRDTQYF. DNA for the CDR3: TGTGCCAGCAGAAGGGACAGGGGCTTGAGGGATACGCAGTATTTT.

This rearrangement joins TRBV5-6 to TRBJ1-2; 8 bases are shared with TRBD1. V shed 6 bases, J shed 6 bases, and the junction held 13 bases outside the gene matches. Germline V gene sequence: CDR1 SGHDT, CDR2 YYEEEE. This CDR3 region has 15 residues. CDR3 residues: CASTRQGRSWNGYTF. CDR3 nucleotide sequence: TGTGCCAGCACCCGACAGGGGAGATCTTGGAATGGCTACACCTTC.

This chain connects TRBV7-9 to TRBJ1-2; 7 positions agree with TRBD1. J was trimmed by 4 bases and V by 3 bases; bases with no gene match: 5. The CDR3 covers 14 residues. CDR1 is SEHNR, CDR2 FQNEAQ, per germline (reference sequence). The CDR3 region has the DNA TGTGCCAGCAGCTTTCGACAGGGAAGCTATGGCTACACCTTC. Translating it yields CASSFRQGSYGYTF.

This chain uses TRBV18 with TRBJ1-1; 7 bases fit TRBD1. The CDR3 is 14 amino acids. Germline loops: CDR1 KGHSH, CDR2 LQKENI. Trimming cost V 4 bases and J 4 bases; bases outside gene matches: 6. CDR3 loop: CASSLYDRVTEAFF. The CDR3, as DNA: TGTGCCAGCTCACTTTACGACAGGGTCACTGAAGCTTTCTTT.

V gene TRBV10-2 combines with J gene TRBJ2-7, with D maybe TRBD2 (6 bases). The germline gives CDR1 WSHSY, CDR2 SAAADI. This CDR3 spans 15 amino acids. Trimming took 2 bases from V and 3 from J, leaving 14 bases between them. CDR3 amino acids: CASSETVGGSYEQYF. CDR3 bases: TGCGCCAGCAGTGAGACCGTGGGGGGAAGCTACGAGCAGTACTTC.

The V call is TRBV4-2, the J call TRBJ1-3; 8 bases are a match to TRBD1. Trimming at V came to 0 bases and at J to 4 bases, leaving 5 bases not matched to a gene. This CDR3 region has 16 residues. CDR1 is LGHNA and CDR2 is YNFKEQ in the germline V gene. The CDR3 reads CASSQDQGARGNTIYF. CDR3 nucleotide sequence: TGTGCCAGCAGCCAAGATCAGGGGGCGAGGGGAAACACCATATATTTT.

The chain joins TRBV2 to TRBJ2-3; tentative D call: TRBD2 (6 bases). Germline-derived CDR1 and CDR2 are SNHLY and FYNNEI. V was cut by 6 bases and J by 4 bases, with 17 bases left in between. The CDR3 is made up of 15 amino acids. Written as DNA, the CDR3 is TGTGCCAGCAGCTGGGAGACTAGTTCCGCAGATACGCAGTATTTT. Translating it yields CASSWETSSADTQYF. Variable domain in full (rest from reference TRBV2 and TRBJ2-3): EPEVTQTPSHQVTQMGQEVILRCVPISNHLYFYWYRQILGQKVEFLVSFYNNEISEKSEIFDDQFSVERPDGSNFTLKIRSTKLEDSAMYFCASSWETSSADTQYFGPGTRLTVL.

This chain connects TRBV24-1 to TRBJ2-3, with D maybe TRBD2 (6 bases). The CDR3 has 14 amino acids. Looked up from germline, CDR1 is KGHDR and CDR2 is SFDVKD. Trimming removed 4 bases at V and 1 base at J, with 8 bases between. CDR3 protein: CATSDERGTDTQYF. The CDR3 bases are TGTGCCACCAGTGACGAGCGGGGCACAGATACGCAGTATTTT.

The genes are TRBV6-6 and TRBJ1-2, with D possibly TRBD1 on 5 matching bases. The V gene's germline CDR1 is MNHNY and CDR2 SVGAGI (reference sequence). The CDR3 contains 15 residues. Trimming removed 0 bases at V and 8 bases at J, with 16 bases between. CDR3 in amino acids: CASSYSLNQGIGYTF. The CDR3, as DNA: TGTGCCAGCAGTTACTCATTAAATCAGGGAATCGGCTACACCTTC.

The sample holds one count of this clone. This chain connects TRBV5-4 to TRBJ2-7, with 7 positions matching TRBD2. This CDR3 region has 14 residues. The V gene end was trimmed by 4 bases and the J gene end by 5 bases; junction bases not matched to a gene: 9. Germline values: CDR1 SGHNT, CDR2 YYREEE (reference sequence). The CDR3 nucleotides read TGTGCCAGCAGCAAACCCGGGACTAAGGACGAGCAGTACTTC. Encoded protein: CASSKPGTKDEQYF.